The 27 T cell receptor beta chains given below trace back to one sample, sequenced in a study of radiotherapy plus CTLA-4 blockade in lung cancer. The table came from immunoSEQ multiplex PCR; TCRdb's copy has only in-frame clones and leaves some out. Of more than 75,000 clones in the sample, 70% to 90% were seen once. The material was peripheral blood, obtained from a patient treated with radiotherapy plus ipilimumab. These receptors all come from a human donor with non-small cell lung cancer who had stable disease on radiotherapy plus ipilimumab.

The chain employs TRBV4-1 and TRBJ2-3; D not certain. There are 16 residues in the CDR3. Germline lookup yields CDR1 MGHRA and CDR2 YSYEKL. The V end was cut by 0 bases, the J end by 2 bases, with 12 bases between. The CDR3: CASSQEGNVITDTQYF. CDR3 in DNA: TGCGCCAGCAGCCAAGAGGGGAATGTGATCACAGATACGCAGTATTTT.

The rearrangement uses TRBV4-1 and TRBJ2-5; 7 nucleotides align to TRBD2. Trimming at V came to 4 bases and at J to 3 bases, leaving 2 bases not matched to a gene. Per the germline V gene, CDR1 is MGHRA and CDR2 is YSYEKL. This CDR3 comprises 13 residues. For the CDR3, the DNA is TGCGCCAGCAGCCGTGGGAGGGAAGAGACCCAGTACTTC. Protein: CASSRGREETQYF.

V is TRBV5-4 and J is TRBJ2-1; 11 bases are shared with TRBD2. Trimming removed 0 bases from V and 1 base from J; junction bases left unmatched: 6. Germline CDR1 and CDR2: SGHNT and YYREEE (reference sequence). The CDR3 sequence is 18 residues long. CDR3 amino acids: CASSLERTSGLSYNEQFF. The CDR3 DNA is TGTGCCAGCAGCTTGGAGAGGACTAGCGGGCTGTCCTACAATGAGCAGTTCTTC.

This chain connects TRBV5-1 to TRBJ2-7; D perhaps matches TRBD1 (6 bases). V was pared by 0 bases and J by 3 bases, with 13 bases between. Germline CDR1 and CDR2: SGHRS and YFSETQ. The CDR3 runs 15 residues. CDR3 nucleotide sequence: TGCGCCAGCAGCTTGGGAGTAGGACAGATCTACGAGCAGTACTTC. Translating it yields CASSLGVGQIYEQYF.

The chain combines TRBV11-1 with TRBJ1-1; 7 bases are shared with TRBD1. Germline lookup yields CDR1 SGHAT and CDR2 FQDESV (reference sequence). This CDR3 spans 15 amino acids. With V trimmed by 5 bases and J by 0 bases, 6 bases remained unmatched. The CDR3 region is CASSHRGSMNTEAFF. The CDR3 DNA reads TGTGCCAGCAGCCACAGGGGATCCATGAACACTGAAGCTTTCTTT.

The V call is TRBV27, the J call TRBJ2-2; 7 bases line up with TRBD1. Trimming took 7 bases from V and 4 from J; bases not matched to a gene: 3. This CDR3 has 13 amino acids. Per the germline V gene, CDR1 is MNHEY and CDR2 is SMNVEV (reference sequence). CDR3 DNA: TGTGCCAGCACCCAGGGGGTCACCGGGGAGCTGTTTTTT. Protein product: CASTQGVTGELFF.

On this clone itself: Other DNA sequences in this sample translate to the same CDR3. The rearrangement joins TRBV18 to TRBJ1-1; a possible D gene is TRBD1 (5 bases). CDR1 is KGHSH, CDR2 LQKENI, per germline. V shed 3 bases and J shed 0 bases, with 11 bases lying between them. The CDR3 sequence is 15 residues long. This chain's CDR3 is CASSPPRGVNTEAFF. The CDR3 DNA follows: TGTGCCAGCTCACCTCCACGGGGGGTGAACACTGAAGCTTTCTTT.

This CDR3 is CAHKRHQPQHF. The DNA for the CDR3 is TGTGCCCACAAGAGGCATCAGCCCCAGCATTTT. The J gene is TRBJ1-5, the V gene TRBV2; no clear D gene. V lost 11 bases and J lost 5, with 10 bases in between. The CDR3 totals 11 residues. Germline V gene data show CDR1 as SNHLY and CDR2 as FYNNEI.

V and J are TRBV7-8 and TRBJ2-5; the D gene is possibly TRBD1 (6 bases). The CDR3 runs to 13 residues. Trimming removed 5 bases from V and 6 bases from J, with 13 bases in between. Germline loops: CDR1 SGHVS, CDR2 FQNEAQ. The CDR3 protein is CASSLGGQQTQYF. In DNA form, the CDR3 reads TGTGCCAGCAGCCTAGGGGGTCAGCAGACCCAGTACTTC. The full variable domain, rest sourced from reference TRBV7-8 and TRBJ2-5, is GAGVSQSPRYKVAKRGQDVALRCDPISGHVSLFWYQQALGQGPEFLTYFQNEAQLDKSGLPSDRFFAERPEGSVSTLKIQRTQQEDSAVYLCASSLGGQQTQYFGPGTRLLVL.

Here the CDR3 reads CASSYGSGASPLHF. CDR3 in DNA: TGTGCCAGCAGTTACGGCTCTGGAGCTTCACCCCTCCACTTT. The V and J genes are TRBV6-6 and TRBJ1-6; D not certain. Trimming removed 2 bases at V and 9 bases at J, with 11 bases between. Germline V gene sequence: CDR1 MNHNY, CDR2 SVGAGI (reference sequence). This CDR3 has 14 residues.

J is TRBJ2-1 and V is TRBV23-1, with D tentatively TRBD1 (6 bases). TRBV23-1 is identified as an open reading frame with a role that is uncertain. This CDR3 spans 16 amino acids. V gave up 4 bases and J gave up 2 bases, with 15 bases separating them. CDR3 coding DNA: TGCGCCAGCAGTCTATATCACAGGGCCCCCTACAATGAGCAGTTCTTC. It specifies CASSLYHRAPYNEQFF.

V is TRBV2 and J is TRBJ2-5, with a weak D call TRBD1 (5 bases). The CDR3 has 16 residues. V was clipped by 7 bases and J by 2 bases, with 20 bases between them. The germline V gene has CDR1 SNHLY and CDR2 FYNNEI. The DNA for the CDR3 is TGTGCCAGCAAGACAGAGATCATGAGATCACAAGAGACCCAGTACTTC. The encoded protein is CASKTEIMRSQETQYF.

The V and J genes are TRBV14 and TRBJ2-7; D is perhaps TRBD1 (5 bases). There are 15 residues in the CDR3. V lost 4 bases to trimming and J lost 1 base, with 14 bases between them. Germline values: CDR1 SGHDN, CDR2 FVKESK. The CDR3 loop reads CASSPDVGQSYEQYF. DNA of the CDR3: TGTGCCAGCAGCCCCGACGTCGGACAATCCTACGAGCAGTACTTC.

The J gene is TRBJ1-1, the V gene TRBV29-1, with D unresolved. The CDR3 spans 13 residues. Per germline, CDR1 SQVTM and CDR2 ANQGSEA. Trimming took off 0 bases at V and 7 bases at J, with 12 bases between the two ends. Written as DNA, the CDR3 is TGCAGCGTTGAAGAGTTGTCGGCCGTTGAAGCTTTCTTT. Translating it yields CSVEELSAVEAFF.

Here the CDR3 reads CASSEGDIGNNEQFF. The CDR3 DNA reads as TGTGCCAGCAGCGAGGGGGACATAGGGAACAATGAGCAGTTCTTC. The chain uses TRBV9 and TRBJ2-1, with D possibly being TRBD1 (6 bases). The CDR3 spans 15 residues. The germline V gene has CDR1 SGDLS and CDR2 YYNGEE. V dropped 3 bases and J dropped 5 bases, with 15 bases sitting between them.

In its sample, this clone was seen once. V and J are TRBV30 and TRBJ2-3; D remains unclear. The CDR3 loop spans 14 amino acids. V gave up 2 bases and J gave up 0 bases, with 9 bases separating them. The germline V gene has CDR1 GTSNPN and CDR2 SVGIG (reference sequence). The CDR3 sequence: CAWSLSYSTDTQYF. CDR3 DNA sequence: TGTGCCTGGAGTTTGAGTTATAGCACAGATACGCAGTATTTT.

This clone is labeled as medium-sized (0.01 to 0.1%). The CDR3 here is CSAAGDYEQYF. The CDR3 DNA follows: TGCAGTGCTGCAGGGGACTACGAGCAGTACTTC. The chain recombines TRBV20-1 with TRBJ2-7; a weak D match, TRBD1 (6 bases). This CDR3 has 11 amino acids. Germline loops: CDR1 DFQATT, CDR2 SNEGSKA (reference sequence). V lost 5 bases and J 3 bases, leaving 8 bases between the germline ends.

CDR3 DNA sequence: TGCGCCAGCAGCCCCCCGGGACAGGGGTTTGAAAAACTGTTTTTT. It is translated as CASSPPGQGFEKLFF. V gene TRBV5-1 combines with J gene TRBJ1-4; 10 nucleotides line up with TRBD1. The V segment lost 4 bases and the J segment 7 bases; nucleotides outside the gene matches: 7. The germline CDR1 and CDR2 sequences are SGHRS and YFSETQ. The CDR3 runs 15 residues.

This sequence joins TRBV19 and TRBJ2-2; 8 positions agree with TRBD1. V lost 6 bases, J lost 2 bases, and 8 bases stayed unmatched. Germline V gives CDR1 LNHDA, CDR2 SQIVND (reference sequence). The CDR3 runs to 16 residues. CDR3 in DNA: TGTGCCAGTAGAACGGGACAGGCTAGAAACACCGGGGAGCTGTTTTTT. This gives the protein CASRTGQARNTGELFF.

This clone was seen just once. The rearrangement joins TRBV5-1 to TRBJ1-2; 8 bases fit TRBD1. This CDR3 has 12 amino acids. Losses at the gene ends were 4 bases for V and 6 bases for J; bases not matched to a gene: 2. Looked up from germline, CDR1 is SGHRS and CDR2 is YFSETQ. The CDR3 DNA sequence: TGCGCCAGCAGCGTGACAGGGGATGGCTACACCTTC. Translating gives CASSVTGDGYTF. Drawing the rest from reference TRBV5-1 and TRBJ1-2, the complete variable domain is KAGVTQTPRYLIKTRGQQVTLSCSPISGHRSVSWYQQTPGQGLQFLFEYFSETQRNKGNFPGRFSGRQFSNSRSEMNVSTLELGDSALYLCASSVTGDGYTFGSGTRLTVV.

This clone has more than one count but fewer than ten. The genes are TRBV7-9 and TRBJ1-5; 7 bases map to TRBD1. The CDR3 is 14 residues long. With 8 bases clipped from V and 9 bases from J, the junction kept 13 bases outside the gene matches. Germline V lookup: CDR1 SEHNR, CDR2 FQNEAQ (reference sequence). The CDR3: CASGQGQVAGPQHF. CDR3 nucleotide sequence: TGTGCCAGCGGACAAGGACAGGTGGCGGGGCCCCAGCATTTT.

This clone was recorded only once. The chain couples TRBV7-7 to TRBJ2-2; maybe TRBD1 (5 bases). V was clipped by 1 base and J by 5 bases, with 5 bases between them. Germline V CDR1 and CDR2: SSHAT, FNYEAQ (reference sequence). This CDR3 comprises 13 residues. Here the CDR3 reads CASSLEGTGELFF. The CDR3 DNA sequence: TGTGCCAGCAGCTTAGAGGGGACCGGGGAGCTGTTTTTT.

The CDR3 nucleotides read TGTGCCAGCAGTCACAGGGGCCCGGAGAATGAGCAGTTCTTC. Translated: CASSHRGPENEQFF. The V and J genes are TRBV6-1 and TRBJ2-1; 7 positions agree with TRBD1. CDR1 and CDR2 (germline): MNHNS, SASEGT. J lost 7 bases, V lost 5 bases, and 8 bases had no gene match. There are 14 residues in the CDR3.

DNA for the CDR3: TGCAGCGTGGGGACAGGAGGGACTGAAGCTTTCTTT. Protein: CSVGTGGTEAFF. This chain connects TRBV29-1 to TRBJ1-1; 8 positions agree with TRBD1. The V segment lost 6 bases and the J segment 5 bases; nucleotides outside the gene matches: 5. Looked up from germline, CDR1 is SQVTM and CDR2 is ANQGSEA. The CDR3 loop spans 12 amino acids.

There are a few counts of this clone. V usage is TRBV19 and J usage is TRBJ2-7; TRBD1 is a possible D gene (6 bases). The CDR3 contains 13 residues. Trimming removed 4 bases from V and 3 bases from J, with 10 bases in between. From germline, CDR1 is LNHDA and CDR2 SQIVND (reference sequence). Written as DNA, the CDR3 is TGTGCCAGTAGTAGGACAGATTACTACGAGCAGTACTTC. Amino acid sequence: CASSRTDYYEQYF.

The table lists this clone with a few counts. The chain combines TRBV28 with TRBJ2-7, with D uncertain. CDR3 length: 12 residues. Trimming took off 5 bases at V and 3 bases at J, with 8 bases between the two ends. From germline, CDR1 is MDHEN and CDR2 SYDVKM. CDR3 sequence: CASSVGIYEQYF. The CDR3 DNA reads TGTGCCAGCAGTGTGGGAATCTACGAGCAGTACTTC. Full variable domain (rest looked up from reference TRBV28 and TRBJ2-7): DVKVTQSSRYLVKRTGEKVFLECVQDMDHENMFWYRQDPGLGLRLIYFSYDVKMKEKGDIPEGYSVSREKKERFSLILESASTNQTSMYLCASSVGIYEQYFGPGTRLTVT.

The chain employs TRBV6-5 and TRBJ2-2; TRBD1 or TRBD2 may be the D gene (5 bases each). Looked up from germline, CDR1 is MNHEY and CDR2 is SVGAGI. Trimming cost V 4 bases and J 6 bases, with 12 bases left between them. The CDR3 is made up of 14 amino acids. This CDR3 reads CASSSLGAAGELFF. For the CDR3, the DNA is TGTGCCAGCAGTTCGCTCGGGGCGGCCGGGGAGCTGTTTTTT.